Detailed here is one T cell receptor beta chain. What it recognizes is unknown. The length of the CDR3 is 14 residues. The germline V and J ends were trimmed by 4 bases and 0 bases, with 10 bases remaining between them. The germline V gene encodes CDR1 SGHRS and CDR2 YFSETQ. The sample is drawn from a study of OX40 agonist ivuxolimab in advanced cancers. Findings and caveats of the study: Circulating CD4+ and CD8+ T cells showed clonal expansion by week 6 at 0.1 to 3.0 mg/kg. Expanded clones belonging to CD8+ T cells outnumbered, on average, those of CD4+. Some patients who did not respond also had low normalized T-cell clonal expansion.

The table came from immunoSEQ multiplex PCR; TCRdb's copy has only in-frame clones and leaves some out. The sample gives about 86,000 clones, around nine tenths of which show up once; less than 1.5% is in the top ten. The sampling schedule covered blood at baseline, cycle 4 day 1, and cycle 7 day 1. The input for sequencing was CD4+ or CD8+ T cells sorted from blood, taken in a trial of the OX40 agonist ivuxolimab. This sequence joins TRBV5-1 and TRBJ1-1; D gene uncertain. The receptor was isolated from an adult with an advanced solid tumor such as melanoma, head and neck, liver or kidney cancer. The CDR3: CASSHANMNTEAFF. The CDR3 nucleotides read TGCGCCAGCAGCCATGCAAACATGAACACTGAAGCTTTCTTT.